Sequencing of this TCR beta chain was carried out in a study of sequential checkpoint blockade in melanoma. Across the study: Maintenance nivolumab came after either treatment sequence.

Method: immunoSEQ multiplex PCR; TCRdb's copy keeps in-frame clones and lacks some. The table lists over 25,000 clones, around three quarters of them singletons, with roughly 13% in the top ten. Treatment: randomized to nivolumab then ipilimumab (arm A) or the reverse (arm B). Patients had received no earlier DNA-damaging chemotherapy. Live CD3+CD8+ CD19− CD56− cells were sorted from PBMCs. There are 13 residues in the CDR3. Germline CDR1 is MNHEY and CDR2 is SMNVEV (reference sequence). V lost 4 bases and J lost 7; bases outside the gene matches: 2. The V gene is TRBV27, the J gene TRBJ2-1, with 9 bases identical to TRBD2. The source material was CD8+ T cells sorted from blood (inferred from file names), sampled from a patient given nivolumab and ipilimumab in sequence. The clonotype was recovered from a human donor with melanoma. DNA of the CDR3: TGTGCCAGCAGTTGGCGGGGGGGAAATGAGCAGTTCTTC. Translation: CASSWRGGNEQFF.